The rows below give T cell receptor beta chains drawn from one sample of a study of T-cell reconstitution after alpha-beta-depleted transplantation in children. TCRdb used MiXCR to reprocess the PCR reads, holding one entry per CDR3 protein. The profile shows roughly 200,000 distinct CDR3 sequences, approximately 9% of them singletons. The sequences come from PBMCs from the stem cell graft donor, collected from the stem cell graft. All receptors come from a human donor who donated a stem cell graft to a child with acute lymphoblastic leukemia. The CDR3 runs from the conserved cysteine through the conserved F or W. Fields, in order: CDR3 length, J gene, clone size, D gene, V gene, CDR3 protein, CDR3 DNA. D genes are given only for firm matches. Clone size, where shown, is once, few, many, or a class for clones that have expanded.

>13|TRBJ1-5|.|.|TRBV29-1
CSVRDRSGQPQHF
TGCAGCGTTCGTGATCGGAGTGGACAGCCCCAGCATTTT
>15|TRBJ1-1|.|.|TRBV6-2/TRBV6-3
CATSYGLSVNTEAFF
TGTGCCACCAGTTACGGGTTGAGCGTAAACACTGAAGCTTTCTTT
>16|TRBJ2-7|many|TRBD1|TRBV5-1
CASSTTDRDYSYEQYF
TGCGCCAGCAGCACTACCGACAGGGATTACTCCTACGAGCAGTACTTC
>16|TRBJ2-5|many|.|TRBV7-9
CASSRLRGPSQETQYF
TGTGCCAGCAGTAGACTCCGGGGGCCCTCTCAAGAGACCCAGTACTTC
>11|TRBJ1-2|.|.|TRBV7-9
CASSQDAGNTF
TGTGCCAGCAGCCAAGACGCGGGGAACACCTTC
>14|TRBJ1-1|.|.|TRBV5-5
CASSLTSGGAEAFF
TGTGCCAGCAGCTTGACCAGCGGGGGGGCTGAAGCTTTCTTT
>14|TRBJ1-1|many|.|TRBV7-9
CASSFNSQNTEAFF
TGTGCCAGCAGCTTCAATTCACAGAACACTGAAGCTTTCTTT
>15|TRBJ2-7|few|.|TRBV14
CASSPVRGVSYEQYF
TGTGCCAGCAGCCCCGTGAGGGGGGTCTCCTACGAGCAGTACTTC
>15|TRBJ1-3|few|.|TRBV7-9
CASSLEGSAGNTIYF
TGTGCCAGCAGCTTAGAAGGGTCTGCTGGAAACACCATATATTTT
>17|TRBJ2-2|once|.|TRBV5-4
CASSSGLPRLNTGELFF
TGTGCCAGCAGCTCCGGACTCCCCCGACTGAACACCGGGGAGCTGTTTTTT
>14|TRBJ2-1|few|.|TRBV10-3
CAISESAFGGEQFF
TGTGCCATCAGTGAGTCAGCCTTCGGGGGTGAGCAGTTCTTC
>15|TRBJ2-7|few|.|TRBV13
CASSFQLSSSYEQYF
TGTGCCAGCAGCTTCCAATTATCAAGCTCCTACGAGCAGTACTTC
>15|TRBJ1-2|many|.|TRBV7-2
CASSFPGTWNYGYTF
TGTGCCAGCAGCTTCCCCGGGACGTGGAACTATGGCTACACCTTC
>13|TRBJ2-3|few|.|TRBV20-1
CSARDGVLDTQYF
TGCAGTGCTAGAGATGGAGTTTTGGATACGCAGTATTTT
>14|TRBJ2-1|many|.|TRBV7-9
CASSPAVAFNEQFF
TGTGCCAGCAGCCCGGCCGTGGCGTTCAATGAGCAGTTCTTC
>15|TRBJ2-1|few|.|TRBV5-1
CASSSDGSSYNEQFF
TGCGCCAGCAGCTCGGACGGGAGCTCCTACAATGAGCAGTTCTTC
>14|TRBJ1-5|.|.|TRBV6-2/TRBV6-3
CASTVDGGNQPQHF
TGTGCCAGCACCGTGGATGGGGGCAATCAGCCCCAGCATTTT
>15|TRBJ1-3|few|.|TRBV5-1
CASSLFGDIGNTIYF
TGCGCCAGCAGCTTGTTTGGGGACATAGGAAACACCATATATTTT
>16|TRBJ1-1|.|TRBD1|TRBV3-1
CASSQTRGGGHTEAFF
TGTGCCAGCAGCCAAACCAGGGGGGGTGGGCACACTGAAGCTTTCTTT
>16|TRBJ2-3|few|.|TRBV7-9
CASSSNLAGSTDTQYF
TGTGCCAGCAGTTCTAACCTTGCGGGGTCCACAGATACGCAGTATTTT
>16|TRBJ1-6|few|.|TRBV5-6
CASSLDGGGGSSPLHF
TGTGCCAGCAGCTTGGATGGCGGGGGTGGCAGTTCACCCCTCCACTTT
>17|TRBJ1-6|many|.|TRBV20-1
CSAILPGGSSYNSPLHF
TGCAGTGCTATACTCCCGGGCGGGAGCTCCTATAATTCACCCCTCCACTTT
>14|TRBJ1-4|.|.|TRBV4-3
CASSPGTTNEKLFF
TGCGCCAGCAGCCCAGGAACAACTAATGAAAAACTGTTTTTT
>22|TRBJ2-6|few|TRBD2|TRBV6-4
CASRNPAGTSGANSSGANVLTF
TGTGCCAGCAGAAACCCGGCCGGGACTAGCGGGGCCAATAGCTCTGGGGCCAACGTCCTGACTTTC